This record looks at one T cell receptor beta chain sequence and its context. Antigen: not known. Healthy bone marrow donors made up the cohort. This sample was included in a study of cytomegalovirus exposure and HLA in healthy donors. Whole-study results and caveats: In a later analysis, several top co-occurrence clusters appeared linked to parvovirus B19, influenza, CMV and Epstein-Barr virus. Reports indicate that TCR beta sequences accurately predicted the HLA-A and HLA-B alleles of most subjects. Follow-up analysis later connected one missense variant in DCLRE1C with trimming of TCR beta V- and J-genes.

The PCR was carried out with 60 Vbeta primers and 13 Jbeta primers. The repertoire was sequenced with immunoSEQ multiplex PCR; TCRdb's copy has only in-frame clones and lacks some. The sample carries more than 100,000 clones, about 77% recorded once. This CDR3 comprises 17 residues. The ends lost 0 bases at V and 6 bases at J; junction bases unmatched: 5. Germline CDR1 SGHRS, CDR2 YFSETQ. This chain joins TRBV5-1 and TRBJ2-2; TRBD2 matches 13 bases. This TCR derives from a woman aged 40 to 50 in good health and CMV-seronegative. Material for sequencing was PBMCs. CDR3: CASSLALAGGPSGELFF. CDR3 DNA: TGCGCCAGCAGCTTGGCACTAGCGGGGGGGCCGTCCGGGGAGCTGTTTTTT.